The 20 T cell receptor beta chains given below trace back to one sample, sequenced in a study of T cells in Graves' hyperthyroidism and ophthalmopathy. Amplification of TCR beta CDR3 regions used RNA as the template. RT-PCR in the first round (using the HTBI primer set) targeted the TCR CDR3. MiXCR, applied by TCRdb to the multiplex PCR reads, yields one record per CDR3 protein. The sample lists 490,000 or so distinct CDR3 sequences, over 35% seen once, with 35% to 50% in the top ten. Sequencing was carried out using peripheral blood or thyroid tissue (not recorded which). The receptor set was obtained from an adult woman with Graves' disease, either hyperthyroidism or ophthalmopathy (not recorded which).

Here the CDR3 DNA reads TGTGCCACCAGCAGAGATCAGGGGACAGGACAAGAGACCCAGTACTTC. Residues: CATSRDQGTGQETQYF. The chain joins TRBV15 to TRBJ2-5; 8 nucleotides agree with TRBD1. The junction had 5 bases not matched to a gene; V was cut back by 0 bases and J by 2 bases. Germline CDR1 and CDR2: LNHNV and YYDKDF (reference sequence). This CDR3 has 16 amino acids. Using reference TRBV15 and TRBJ2-5 for the parts outside the CDR3, the full variable domain is DAMVIQNPRYQVTQFGKPVTLSCSQTLNHNVMYWYQQKSSQAPKLLFHYYDKDFNNEADTPDNFQSRRPNTSFCFLDIRSPGLGDTAMYLCATSRDQGTGQETQYFGPGTRLLVL.

This clonotype was found once. The rearrangement links TRBV10-3 to TRBJ1-2; possible D gene TRBD1, 5 bases. The V end was cut by 0 bases, the J end by 8 bases, with 19 bases between. The CDR3 spans 16 residues. CDR1 is ENHRY, CDR2 SYGVKD, per germline. The CDR3 coding sequence is TGTGCCATCAGTGAGTCTCGCGGGGGAGGGGCCATCGGCTACACCTTC. Amino acid sequence: CAISESRGGGAIGYTF.

This chain joins TRBV2 and TRBJ2-7; 8 positions agree with TRBD1. Unmatched junction bases numbered 6, after V lost 9 bases and J lost 2 bases. Germline V gives CDR1 SNHLY, CDR2 FYNNEI. The CDR3 has 13 amino acids. CDR3 region: CASTGGTAYEQYF. The CDR3 DNA sequence: TGTGCCAGTACAGGGGGAACAGCCTACGAGCAGTACTTC.

The chain recombines TRBV7-2 with TRBJ1-5; D unresolved. Germline V CDR1 and CDR2: SGHTA, FQGNSA. This CDR3 is built from 12 residues. Trimming stripped 5 bases from V and 9 bases from J, with 11 bases between. The CDR3 is CASSQVAGPQHF. In DNA form, the CDR3 reads TGTGCCAGCAGCCAAGTAGCGGGGCCCCAGCATTTT.

This clonotype was seen many times. This rearrangement joins TRBV7-2 to TRBJ2-7, with TRBD1 identical over 10 bases. The CDR3 consists of 14 residues. V shed 5 bases, J shed 3 bases, and the junction held 4 bases outside the gene matches. Germline CDR1 reads SGHTA; CDR2 reads FQGNSA. CDR3 loop: CASSPRTGGYEQYF. In DNA form, the CDR3 reads TGTGCCAGCAGCCCAAGGACAGGGGGCTACGAGCAGTACTTC.

This clonotype was seen only a few times. V usage is TRBV10-3 and J usage is TRBJ1-1, with D perhaps matching TRBD1 (5 bases). CDR1 is ENHRY, CDR2 SYGVKD, per germline. Trimming took 7 bases from V and 3 from J, leaving 12 bases between them. There are 13 residues in the CDR3. The DNA of the CDR3 is TGTGCCATCAAAGGGGTGTTGGACACTGAAGCTTTCTTT. As protein: CAIKGVLDTEAFF.

This clonotype has a count of ten or more. The genes are TRBV11-2 and TRBJ1-6; D is unclear. This CDR3 contains 13 residues. The germline gives CDR1 SGHAT, CDR2 FQNNGV. V lost 0 bases and J lost 7, with 4 bases in between. DNA of the CDR3: TGTGCCAGCAGCTTAGAAAACAATTCACCCCTCCACTTT. Translating gives CASSLENNSPLHF.

V and J are TRBV28 and TRBJ1-4; D is unresolved. Germline V CDR1 and CDR2: MDHEN, SYDVKM. The CDR3 has 12 residues. Deletions cut 3 bases from V and 6 bases from J, with 5 bases between. CDR3 nucleotides: TGTGCCAGCAGTTTCACCGATGAAAAACTGTTTTTT. It codes for CASSFTDEKLFF.

The chain carries TRBV5-1 and TRBJ1-1, with unresolved D. V shed 1 base and J shed 0 bases, with 16 bases lying between them. Per germline, CDR1 SGHRS and CDR2 YFSETQ. CDR3 length: 17 amino acids. DNA for the CDR3: TGCGCCAGCAGCTTGTCCGGTTCCAAGGGCATGAACACTGAAGCTTTCTTT. This encodes CASSLSGSKGMNTEAFF.

The chain combines TRBV9 with TRBJ2-2, with D possibly matching TRBD1 (6 bases). This CDR3 is 17 amino acids long. Trimming shortened V by 5 bases and J by 5 bases, and 22 bases separated the two germline ends. The germline V gene encodes CDR1 SGDLS and CDR2 YYNGEE. CDR3 loop: CASRVGGLQGRTGELFF. The CDR3 DNA follows: TGTGCCAGCAGAGTTGGAGGTCTACAGGGTCGTACCGGGGAGCTGTTTTTT. Full variable domain (rest looked up from reference TRBV9 and TRBJ2-2): DSGVTQTPKHLITATGQRVTLRCSPRSGDLSVYWYQQSLDQGLQFLIQYYNGEERAKGNILERFSAQQFPDLHSELNLSSLELGDSALYFCASRVGGLQGRTGELFFGEGSRLTVL.

The J gene is TRBJ2-1, the V gene TRBV7-9, with 11 bases matching TRBD2. Per the germline V gene, CDR1 is SEHNR and CDR2 is FQNEAQ (reference sequence). This CDR3 has 15 residues. Trimming took 4 bases from V and 3 from J; bases not matched to a gene: 2. CDR3 coding DNA: TGTGCCAGCAGCTATGGACTAGCGGGCTACAATGAGCAGTTCTTC. It translates to CASSYGLAGYNEQFF.

CDR3: CSAPESRGHDQPQHF. For the CDR3, the DNA is TGCAGTGCCCCAGAGAGCAGGGGGCACGATCAGCCCCAGCATTTT. The chain combines TRBV20-1 with TRBJ1-5; 8 nucleotides match TRBD1. With 6 bases clipped from V and 5 bases from J, the junction kept 12 bases outside the gene matches. CDR1 and CDR2 from the germline V gene are DFQATT and SNEGSKA (reference sequence). The CDR3 runs 15 residues.

This clonotype was observed many times. This chain uses TRBV5-1 with TRBJ1-3; D uncertain. Germline V gives CDR1 SGHRS, CDR2 YFSETQ. The CDR3 length is 15 residues. Trimming cost V 0 bases and J 7 bases, with 14 bases left between them. CDR3: CASSLAGHLGNTIYF. The CDR3 DNA is TGCGCCAGCAGCTTGGCAGGCCACTTAGGGAACACCATATATTTT. The full variable domain, completed using reference TRBV5-1 and TRBJ1-3, is KAGVTQTPRYLIKTRGQQVTLSCSPISGHRSVSWYQQTPGQGLQFLFEYFSETQRNKGNFPGRFSGRQFSNSRSEMNVSTLELGDSALYLCASSLAGHLGNTIYFGEGSWLTVV.

To note about this clonotype: With a much larger clone just one base away, this may be a read error. This chain links TRBV20-1 with TRBJ1-1, with D possibly being TRBD1 (6 bases). Germline V CDR1 and CDR2: DFQATT, SNEGSKA (reference sequence). CDR3 size: 14 residues. Here the CDR3 reads CNARAEGGSSEAFF. The CDR3 DNA reads as TGCAATGCTAGAGCCGAGGGGGGATCCTCTGAAGCTTTCTTT.

The chain employs TRBV7-9 and TRBJ2-3, with D unresolved. The CDR3 loop spans 15 amino acids. The germline V gene has CDR1 SEHNR and CDR2 FQNEAQ (reference sequence). The V end lost 5 bases, the J end lost 6 bases, and 18 bases lay between the germline ends. The CDR3 sequence is CASSEMGLVGDTQYF. For the CDR3, the DNA is TGTGCCAGCAGCGAAATGGGGTTGGTCGGCGATACGCAGTATTTT.

The rearrangement links TRBV11-1 to TRBJ1-5, with 8 bases fitting TRBD1. This CDR3 comprises 17 residues. Germline CDR1 is SGHAT and CDR2 is FQDESV (reference sequence). V shed 3 bases and J 1 base; nucleotides not matched to a gene: 8. The CDR3 loop reads CASSLASGGSSNQPQHF. Here the CDR3 DNA reads TGTGCCAGCAGCTTGGCCTCAGGGGGCTCGAGCAATCAGCCCCAGCATTTT.

This clonotype was recorded at least ten times. The V and J genes are TRBV29-1 and TRBJ1-2, with a weak D call TRBD1 (5 bases). This CDR3 has 13 amino acids. Germline assignment: CDR1 SQVTM and CDR2 ANQGSEA. The V end lost 1 base, the J end lost 7 bases, and 13 bases lay between the germline ends. CDR3 loop: CSVEGGERSGYTF. The CDR3 DNA reads TGCAGCGTTGAAGGGGGCGAAAGGAGTGGCTACACCTTC.

At least ten counts were recorded for this clonotype. V and J are TRBV7-9 and TRBJ1-5, with TRBD1 matching 7 bases. V was pared by 5 bases and J by 5 bases, with 9 bases of the junction left unmatched. This CDR3 has 15 residues. CDR1 and CDR2 (germline): SEHNR, FQNEAQ (reference sequence). The DNA of the CDR3 is TGTGCCAGCAGCCCCAACAGGGGTGGTGATCAGCCCCAGCATTTT. It encodes CASSPNRGGDQPQHF.

The V call is TRBV11-1, the J call TRBJ1-5; 8 positions match TRBD1. This CDR3 contains 15 residues. V shed 7 bases and J 7 bases; nucleotides not matched to a gene: 12. Germline values: CDR1 SGHAT, CDR2 FQDESV (reference sequence). CDR3 in DNA: TGTGCCAGCACCTCAAGGCAGGGGGCTGTGCAGCCCCAGCATTTT. Protein sequence: CASTSRQGAVQPQHF.

This clonotype turned up a few times. The chain uses TRBV7-9 and TRBJ2-7; 9 bases line up with TRBD2. The V segment lost 6 bases and the J segment 7 bases; nucleotides outside the gene matches: 13. Germline V gene sequence: CDR1 SEHNR, CDR2 FQNEAQ (reference sequence). The CDR3 is 15 residues long. The CDR3 DNA reads as TGTGCCAGCAGTTATAGCGGGAGTGGGTTACGGGAGCAGTACTTC. This sequence encodes CASSYSGSGLREQYF. The full variable domain, with the rest looked up from reference TRBV7-9 and TRBJ2-7, is DTGVSQNPRHKITKRGQNVTFRCDPISEHNRLYWYRQTLGQGPEFLTYFQNEAQLEKSRLLSDRFSAERPKGSFSTLEIQRTEQGDSAMYLCASSYSGSGLREQYFGPGTRLTVT.